This T cell receptor (beta chain) was sequenced during a study of blood T cell repertoires in COVID-19. Study-level background: COVID-19 samples from acute and convalescent phases originated in the United States, Italy and Spain.

TCRdb's copy holds only in-frame clones and misses some; the assay was immunoSEQ multiplex PCR. The sample lists roughly 260,000 clones, roughly 84% occurring once. This TCR was sampled from a woman between 18 and 29 years old with acute or convalescent COVID-19. The sequenced sample consisted of peripheral blood.

The CDR3 loop reads CASSQGRGRSEKLFF. The CDR3 nucleotides are TGTGCCAGCAGCCAAGGTAGGGGGAGAAGTGAAAAACTGTTTTTT. The chain recombines TRBV3-1 (or the pseudogene TRBV3-2) with TRBJ1-4; a possible D gene is TRBD1 (6 bases). Germline V gene sequence: CDR1 LGHDT, CDR2 YNNKEL (reference sequence). Trimming took off 1 base at V and 7 bases at J, with 13 bases between the two ends. The CDR3 has 15 amino acids.